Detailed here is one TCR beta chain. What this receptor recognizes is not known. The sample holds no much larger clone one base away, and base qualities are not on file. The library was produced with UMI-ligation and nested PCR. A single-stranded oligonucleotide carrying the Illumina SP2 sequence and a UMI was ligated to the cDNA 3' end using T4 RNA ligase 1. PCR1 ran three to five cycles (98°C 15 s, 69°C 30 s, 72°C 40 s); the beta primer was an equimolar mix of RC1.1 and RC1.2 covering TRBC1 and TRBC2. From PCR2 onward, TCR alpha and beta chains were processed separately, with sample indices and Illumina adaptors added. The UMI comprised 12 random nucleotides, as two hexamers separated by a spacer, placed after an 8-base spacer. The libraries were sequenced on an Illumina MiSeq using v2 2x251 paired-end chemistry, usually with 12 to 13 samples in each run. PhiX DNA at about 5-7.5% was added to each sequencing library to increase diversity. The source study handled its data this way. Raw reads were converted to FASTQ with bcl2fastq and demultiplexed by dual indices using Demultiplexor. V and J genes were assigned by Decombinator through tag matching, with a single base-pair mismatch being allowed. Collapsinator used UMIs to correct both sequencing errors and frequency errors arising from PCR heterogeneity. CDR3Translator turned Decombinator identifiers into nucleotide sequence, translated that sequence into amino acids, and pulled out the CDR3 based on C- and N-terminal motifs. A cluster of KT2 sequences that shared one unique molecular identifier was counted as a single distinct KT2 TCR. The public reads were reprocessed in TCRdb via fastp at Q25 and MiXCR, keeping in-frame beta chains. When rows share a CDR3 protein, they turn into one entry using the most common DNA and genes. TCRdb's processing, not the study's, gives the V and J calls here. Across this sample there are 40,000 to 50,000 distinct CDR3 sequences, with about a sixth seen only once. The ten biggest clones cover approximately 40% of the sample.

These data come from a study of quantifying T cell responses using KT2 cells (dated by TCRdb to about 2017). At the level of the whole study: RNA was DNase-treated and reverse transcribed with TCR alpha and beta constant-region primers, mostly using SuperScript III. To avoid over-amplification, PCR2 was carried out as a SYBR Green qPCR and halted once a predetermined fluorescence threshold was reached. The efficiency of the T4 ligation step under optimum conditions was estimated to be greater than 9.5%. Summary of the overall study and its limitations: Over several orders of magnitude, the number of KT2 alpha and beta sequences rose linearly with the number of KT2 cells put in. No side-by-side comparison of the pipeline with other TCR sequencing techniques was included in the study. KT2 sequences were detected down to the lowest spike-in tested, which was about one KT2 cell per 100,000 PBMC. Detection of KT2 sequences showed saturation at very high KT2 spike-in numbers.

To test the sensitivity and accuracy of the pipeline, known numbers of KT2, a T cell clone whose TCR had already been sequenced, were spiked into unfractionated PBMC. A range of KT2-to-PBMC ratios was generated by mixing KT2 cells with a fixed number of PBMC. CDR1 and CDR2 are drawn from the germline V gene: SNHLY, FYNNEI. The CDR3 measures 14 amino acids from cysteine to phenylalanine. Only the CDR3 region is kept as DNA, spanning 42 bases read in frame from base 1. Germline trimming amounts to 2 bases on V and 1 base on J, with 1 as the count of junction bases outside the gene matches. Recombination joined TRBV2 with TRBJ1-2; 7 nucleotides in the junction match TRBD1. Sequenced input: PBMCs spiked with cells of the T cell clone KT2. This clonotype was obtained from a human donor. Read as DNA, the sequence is TGTGCCAGCAGTGAACGGGACAGTAACTATGGCTACACCTTC. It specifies CASSERDSNYGYTF.